This TCR beta chain derives from a study of cytotoxic CD8 clonotypes in ibrutinib-treated CLL (dated by TCRdb to the early 2020s). As for the study more broadly: The cohort included about 15 treatment-naive and roughly 10 relapsed/refractory patients; 17 were IGHV unmutated. Partial responses were observed in roughly 24 patients and complete responses in 2; after a median follow-up of around 68 months, remission was maintained in 14 patients and progression was observed in roughly 12. Response samples were obtained after a median of 12 months of treatment, with a range of roughly 6 to 36 months. On average, each sample yielded 250,000 to 300,000 productive templates and around 100,000 productive rearrangements. Of the approximately 86 participants in the trial, about two dozen had longitudinal samples available. Cryopreserved peripheral blood mononuclear cells were collected at three points: before therapy, at response, and at either sustained remission or disease progression. Every remission and progressive disease sample was obtained while ibrutinib was still being received by the patients. Beyond this particular receptor, the publication reports: At ibrutinib response clonality went up, during sustained remission it held steady, and at progression it dropped back toward baseline. Sampling times were not matched between patients in sustained remission and patients whose disease was progressing, and lymph node repertoires were not examined. Public clonotypes were rare and either contracted or stayed stable during treatment, and the rise in clonality at ibrutinib response reflected the expansion of private clonotypes. At baseline, clonality was higher than in age-matched healthy donors and showed a strong correlation with circulating CD8+ T-cell counts.

This clone has only a few counts. It lacks a known antigen. The input lacks base qualities; no much larger clone sits a single base away. The label giving this sample's time point can be read as: approximately eleven months on ibrutinib. For TCR beta library preparation, 2 to 2.5 micrograms of genomic DNA were isolated from cryopreserved PBMCs. High-throughput TCR beta sequencing was performed on longitudinal blood samples from CLL patients receiving ibrutinib monotherapy. The patients were enrolled in a single-center, open-label phase 2 trial of ibrutinib monotherapy. The goal of deep resolution MiSeq sequencing was a depth between 1 in 1 million and 1 in 200,000 T cells, and coverage averaged 10x per clonotype. The immunoSEQ hsTCRB Kit was used to generate the TCR beta libraries. As for the original processing: ImmunoSEQ Data Assistant and ImmunoSEQ Analyzer were used for data analysis, and V, D and J genes were assigned according to IMGT definitions. Clonality, which ranges from 0 to 1, was calculated by subtracting the normalized Shannon entropy of productive rearrangement frequencies from one. Only overrepresented clonotypes making up at least 0.05% of each patient's repertoire were included in the public clonotype analysis. About a dozen age-matched healthy donor repertoires from immuneACCESS served as clonality controls. In its TCRdb copy, this immuneACCESS table keeps in-frame sequences only and misses some clones. Where compared with another copy, unresolved V genes explain less than half of these, and the others have no known cause. V and J calls and clone size are those listed in that table; D and trimming were worked out from the DNA. In this sample the table shows 130,000 or so clones, roughly 80% of which occur a single time. Less than 30% of the sample is held by the ten biggest clonotypes.

V gives up 3 bases and J gives up 5 bases, and the segment between their germline ends measures 11 bases. The CDR3, from cysteine to phenylalanine, totals 13 residues. Kept here is only the CDR3 DNA, which spans 39 bases and is read in frame from base 1. Reading the germline V gene gives CDR1 MDHEN and CDR2 SYDVKM. The sequence was collected from a human donor with chronic lymphocytic leukemia. The rearranged chain carries TRBV28 and TRBJ2-7; no D gene can be assigned with confidence. This material consisted of PBMCs, taken after 12 months of ibrutinib treatment. The base sequence is TGTGCCAGCAGTTTTTACGTAGAGAACGAGCAGTACTTC. The encoded protein is CASSFYVENEQYF.